Listed below are T cell receptor beta chains from one sample, sequenced in a study of T cell changes during pregnancy in multiple sclerosis. The protocol was immunoSEQ multiplex PCR, while the TCRdb copy is restricted to in-frame clones and leaves out a portion. The sample includes about 41,000 clones, about nine tenths of them seen just once. The source material was CD4+ T cells from peripheral blood mononuclear cells, sampled in the first trimester of pregnancy. The receptor source for this set is a female donor with multiple sclerosis, enrolled in a pregnancy study. Each CDR3 is given with its conserved first and last residue. Fields, in order: V gene, clone size, D gene, J gene, CDR3 DNA, CDR3 protein. D genes are given only for firm matches. Expanded clones are given a class, and other clones once, few, many or no size at all.

V gene: TRBV18; clone size: .; D gene: .; J gene: TRBJ1-2; CDR3 DNA: TGTGCCAGCTCACCTAAACAGGGCGGATTCTATGGCTACACCTTC; CDR3 protein: CASSPKQGGFYGYTF
V gene: TRBV25-1; clone size: .; D gene: TRBD2; J gene: TRBJ2-1; CDR3 DNA: TGTGCCAGCAGTCCGAGCGGGAACTACAATGAGCAGTTCTTC; CDR3 protein: CASSPSGNYNEQFF
V gene: TRBV29-1; clone size: .; D gene: TRBD2; J gene: TRBJ2-1; CDR3 DNA: TGCAGCGGCCGGGAGGGACCAAATGAGCAGTTCTTC; CDR3 protein: CSGREGPNEQFF
V gene: TRBV19; clone size: .; D gene: TRBD1; J gene: TRBJ1-6; CDR3 DNA: TGTGCCAGTAGTCCCCTGACAGGGGGCTCCTATAATTCACCCCTCCACTTT; CDR3 protein: CASSPLTGGSYNSPLHF
V gene: TRBV5-5; clone size: .; D gene: TRBD1; J gene: TRBJ2-7; CDR3 DNA: TGTGCCAGCAGCTCGGGACAGGTTACCTACGAGCAGTACTTC; CDR3 protein: CASSSGQVTYEQYF
V gene: TRBV14; clone size: .; D gene: .; J gene: TRBJ1-4; CDR3 DNA: TGTGCCAGCAGCCAACAGGGGAGGGGTGAAAAACTGTTTTTT; CDR3 protein: CASSQQGRGEKLFF
V gene: TRBV4-3; clone size: .; D gene: .; J gene: TRBJ2-3; CDR3 DNA: TGCGCCAGCAGCCAAGGGGGGGCGGGAGTAGGCACAGATACGCAGTATTTT; CDR3 protein: CASSQGGAGVGTDTQYF
V gene: TRBV4-2; clone size: .; D gene: .; J gene: TRBJ1-1; CDR3 DNA: TGTGCCAGCAGCCAGGAGAGCACTTCGAACACTGAAGCTTTCTTT; CDR3 protein: CASSQESTSNTEAFF
V gene: TRBV20-1; clone size: .; D gene: .; J gene: TRBJ2-1; CDR3 DNA: TGCAGTGCTAGAGAAATATATGAGCAGTTCTTC; CDR3 protein: CSAREIYEQFF
V gene: TRBV28; clone size: .; D gene: .; J gene: TRBJ1-2; CDR3 DNA: TGTGCCAGCAGTCCCGACAGTACCGTAAGGTATGGCTACACCTTC; CDR3 protein: CASSPDSTVRYGYTF
V gene: TRBV5-1; clone size: .; D gene: TRBD1; J gene: TRBJ1-2; CDR3 DNA: TGCGCCAGCAGCTCCAATACGGGACAGGGTATCTATGGCTACACCTTC; CDR3 protein: CASSSNTGQGIYGYTF
V gene: TRBV7-9; clone size: once; D gene: .; J gene: TRBJ2-7; CDR3 DNA: TGTGCCAGCAGCGCCGGACAATCTGGCGAGCAGTACTTC; CDR3 protein: CASSAGQSGEQYF
V gene: TRBV7-8; clone size: .; D gene: .; J gene: TRBJ1-5; CDR3 DNA: TGTGCCAGCAGCTTAGCAGGGGGAAGTAATCAGCCCCAGCATTTT; CDR3 protein: CASSLAGGSNQPQHF
V gene: TRBV9; clone size: .; D gene: .; J gene: TRBJ2-2; CDR3 DNA: TGTGCCAGCAGCCCTAACGCAGGGGTCGGGGAGCTGTTTTTT; CDR3 protein: CASSPNAGVGELFF
V gene: TRBV4-3; clone size: .; D gene: TRBD2; J gene: TRBJ2-5; CDR3 DNA: TGCGCCAGCAGCCTTGGGACTAGCGGGAGTGAGACCCAGTACTTC; CDR3 protein: CASSLGTSGSETQYF
V gene: TRBV2; clone size: .; D gene: .; J gene: TRBJ2-7; CDR3 DNA: TGTGCCAGCAGTGAAGCGCGGCAGGGGGAGCAGTACTTC; CDR3 protein: CASSEARQGEQYF
V gene: TRBV10-1; clone size: .; D gene: TRBD2; J gene: TRBJ2-7; CDR3 DNA: TGCGCCAGCACCGCGGGAGGGCCCTGCGGGCAGTACTTC; CDR3 protein: CASTAGGPCGQYF
V gene: TRBV2; clone size: .; D gene: TRBD1; J gene: TRBJ1-1; CDR3 DNA: TGTGCCAGCAGGCCTTTAGGGACAGCAAACACTGAAGCTTTCTTT; CDR3 protein: CASRPLGTANTEAFF
V gene: TRBV11-1; clone size: .; D gene: .; J gene: TRBJ2-3; CDR3 DNA: TGTGCCAGCAGCTTAGCGCGGGCCACAGATACGCAGTATTTT; CDR3 protein: CASSLARATDTQYF
V gene: TRBV27; clone size: .; D gene: .; J gene: TRBJ1-3; CDR3 DNA: TGTGCCAGCAGGCCTTCAGGGGCGTACACCATATATTTT; CDR3 protein: CASRPSGAYTIYF
V gene: TRBV5-4; clone size: .; D gene: TRBD2; J gene: TRBJ2-1; CDR3 DNA: TGTGCCAGCAGCTCGAGGCTAGCGGGGTACAATGAGCAGTTCTTC; CDR3 protein: CASSSRLAGYNEQFF
V gene: TRBV7-9; clone size: .; D gene: TRBD2; J gene: TRBJ2-3; CDR3 DNA: TGTGCCAGCAGCTTGTTTACAGAGCGGGGGACGCAGTATTTT; CDR3 protein: CASSLFTERGTQYF
V gene: TRBV9; clone size: .; D gene: TRBD1; J gene: TRBJ2-1; CDR3 DNA: TGTGCCAGCAGCGTAGCAGGACAGGGAGGAGTACGAAGCCCCTACAATGAGCAGTTCTTC; CDR3 protein: CASSVAGQGGVRSPYNEQFF
V gene: TRBV11-3; clone size: .; D gene: TRBD1; J gene: TRBJ2-1; CDR3 DNA: TGTGCCAGTTCCAGGCGGGACAGGGACTACAATGAGCAGTTCTTC; CDR3 protein: CASSRRDRDYNEQFF
V gene: TRBV19; clone size: .; D gene: TRBD2; J gene: TRBJ2-1; CDR3 DNA: TGTGCCAGTAAAGTTGTGACTAGCGGGAGGAATGAGCAGTTCTTC; CDR3 protein: CASKVVTSGRNEQFF
V gene: TRBV11-2; clone size: .; D gene: .; J gene: TRBJ2-1; CDR3 DNA: TGTGCCAGCAGCTCTTTCGGGGTCGGTGAGCAGTTCTTC; CDR3 protein: CASSSFGVGEQFF
V gene: TRBV29-1; clone size: .; D gene: .; J gene: TRBJ1-2; CDR3 DNA: TGCAGCGTTGAAATCAGGGCGGCTGGCTACACCTTC; CDR3 protein: CSVEIRAAGYTF
V gene: TRBV27; clone size: .; D gene: TRBD1; J gene: TRBJ2-2; CDR3 DNA: TGTGCCAGCAAGGGGACAGTAAACACCGGGGAGCTGTTTTTT; CDR3 protein: CASKGTVNTGELFF
V gene: TRBV27; clone size: .; D gene: TRBD2; J gene: TRBJ2-1; CDR3 DNA: TGTGCCAGCAGTTCCTTCCAACTAGCGGGAGGGGGGAATGAGCAGTTCTTC; CDR3 protein: CASSSFQLAGGGNEQFF
V gene: TRBV14; clone size: .; D gene: .; J gene: TRBJ1-1; CDR3 DNA: TGTGCCAGCAGCCAAGTACAGGGAAGGTACACTGAAGCTTTCTTT; CDR3 protein: CASSQVQGRYTEAFF
V gene: TRBV14; clone size: .; D gene: TRBD2; J gene: TRBJ2-1; CDR3 DNA: TGTGCCAGCAGCCAAGGGACGGGACTAGGCTACAATGAGCAGTTCTTC; CDR3 protein: CASSQGTGLGYNEQFF
V gene: TRBV7-3; clone size: .; D gene: .; J gene: TRBJ2-2; CDR3 DNA: TGTGCCAGCAGCTTATTCGAAGCGGCGAACACCGGGGAGCTGTTTTTT; CDR3 protein: CASSLFEAANTGELFF
V gene: TRBV6-5; clone size: .; D gene: TRBD1; J gene: TRBJ1-3; CDR3 DNA: TGTGCCAGCAGTTGGACAGGCGGGACGGGAAACACCATATATTTT; CDR3 protein: CASSWTGGTGNTIYF
V gene: TRBV5-6; clone size: .; D gene: .; J gene: TRBJ1-2; CDR3 DNA: TGTGCCAGCGCCGGATGGGCCGGCCATGGCTACACCTTC; CDR3 protein: CASAGWAGHGYTF
V gene: TRBV11-2; clone size: .; D gene: .; J gene: TRBJ2-5; CDR3 DNA: TGTGCCAGCAGCATAAACAGGGGAGGTGGGCAAGAGACCCAGTACTTC; CDR3 protein: CASSINRGGGQETQYF
V gene: TRBV5-4; clone size: once; D gene: .; J gene: TRBJ1-3; CDR3 DNA: TGTGCCAGCAGCTATACAGGGTTCGTCGGAGGAAACACCATATATTTT; CDR3 protein: CASSYTGFVGGNTIYF
V gene: TRBV7-2; clone size: .; D gene: .; J gene: TRBJ1-2; CDR3 DNA: TGTGCCAGCAGCTTATATCTGACACCCACCCATGGCTACACCTTC; CDR3 protein: CASSLYLTPTHGYTF
V gene: TRBV25-1; clone size: .; D gene: TRBD1; J gene: TRBJ2-1; CDR3 DNA: TGTGCCAGCAGTCCAAAGGGACAGGGGGCGTATGAGCAGTTCTTC; CDR3 protein: CASSPKGQGAYEQFF
V gene: TRBV7-9; clone size: .; D gene: .; J gene: TRBJ1-1; CDR3 DNA: TGTGCCAGCAGCTTAGTGCACGGAGAGAGCACTGAAGCTTTCTTT; CDR3 protein: CASSLVHGESTEAFF
V gene: TRBV7-3; clone size: .; D gene: TRBD1; J gene: TRBJ2-7; CDR3 DNA: TGTGCCAGCAGCCAGACACCGGGACAGGGCTACGAGCAGTACTTC; CDR3 protein: CASSQTPGQGYEQYF
V gene: TRBV18; clone size: .; D gene: .; J gene: TRBJ1-1; CDR3 DNA: TGTGCCAGCTCACCACCTCGGAACACTGAAGCTTTCTTT; CDR3 protein: CASSPPRNTEAFF
V gene: TRBV18; clone size: .; D gene: TRBD1; J gene: TRBJ1-1; CDR3 DNA: TGTGCCAGCTCACCTCAGGGGGCTTTGAACACTGAAGCTTTCTTT; CDR3 protein: CASSPQGALNTEAFF